Listed below are T cell receptor beta chains from one sample, sequenced in a study of PD-1 blockade in mismatch repair-deficient tumors. Repertoires were generated with immunoSEQ multiplex PCR, while TCRdb's copy carries only in-frame clones and drops some. The sample consists of some 120,000 clones, almost 90% of them appearing once. Material: peripheral blood, obtained just under 74 weeks after starting pembrolizumab. The receptors were gathered from an adult with mismatch repair-deficient cancer. Each CDR3 is given with its conserved first and last residue. A D gene is named only where the DNA matches it firmly. The size entry is marked missing in some rows and otherwise reads once, few, many or a size class.

clone size | J gene | D gene | V gene | CDR3 DNA | CDR3 protein
- | TRBJ2-1 | TRBD2 | TRBV11-3 | TGTGCCAGCAGCCGGACTAGCGGGACGTACAATGAGCAGTTCTTC | CASSRTSGTYNEQFF
- | TRBJ1-1 | - | TRBV6-1 | TGTGCCAGCAGGGGCACTCGACAGGCTAGTGCTTTCTTT | CASRGTRQASAFF
- | TRBJ2-7 | TRBD1 | TRBV6-1 | TGTGCCAGCAGTGCGACAGGGTGGCAGTACTTC | CASSATGWQYF
- | TRBJ2-1 | - | TRBV6-5 | TGTGCCAGCAGTTACTCGGGACGGCAGGAAGAAGAGCAGTTCTTC | CASSYSGRQEEEQFF
- | TRBJ2-1 | TRBD2 | TRBV14 | TGTGCCAGCAGCCCTTCTAGCGGTTCCTACAATGAGCAGTTCTTC | CASSPSSGSYNEQFF
- | TRBJ2-7 | - | TRBV4-1 | TGCGCCAGCAGCCAAGGACCTGCCTACGAGCAGTACTTC | CASSQGPAYEQYF
- | TRBJ2-7 | - | TRBV29-1 | TGCAGCGTCGAAGGGGGGGACAGAGGCTCCTACGAGCAGTACTTC | CSVEGGDRGSYEQYF
- | TRBJ1-2 | - | TRBV11-2 | TGTGCCAGCAGCCCGGTTAGGATTAACTATGGCTACACCTTC | CASSPVRINYGYTF
- | TRBJ2-7 | TRBD1 | TRBV5-1 | TGCGCCAGCAGCTTGGGACAGGGAGCCTACGAGCAGTACTTC | CASSLGQGAYEQYF
- | TRBJ2-7 | TRBD2 | TRBV5-1 | TGCGCCAGCAGCTTCGAAACTAGCGGGGTCGCCTACGAGCAGTACTTC | CASSFETSGVAYEQYF
- | TRBJ2-5 | TRBD2 | TRBV28 | TGTGCCAGCACGGGGTTGGGACTAGCGGGAAAAGAGACCCAGTACTTC | CASTGLGLAGKETQYF
once | TRBJ2-7 | TRBD2 | TRBV28 | TGTGCCAGCTCCATGGCGGGAGGGAGCTCCTACGAGCAGTACTTC | CASSMAGGSSYEQYF
- | TRBJ2-1 | TRBD2 | TRBV6-5 | TGTGCCAGCAGTTACTCGACTAGCGGGGCCTACAATGAGCAGTTCTTC | CASSYSTSGAYNEQFF
few | TRBJ2-7 | TRBD1 | TRBV19 | TGTGCCAGTAGTAGGGACAGGGGTTCCTACGAGCAGTACTTC | CASSRDRGSYEQYF
- | TRBJ2-3 | - | TRBV5-4 | TGTGCCAGCAGCTTCTTGTCAGGGACAGATACGCAGTATTTT | CASSFLSGTDTQYF
- | TRBJ2-3 | - | TRBV4-1 | TGCGCCAGCAGCCAAGACCAGGGGCCAGATACGCAGTATTTT | CASSQDQGPDTQYF
- | TRBJ2-1 | - | TRBV27 | TGTGCCAGTACGACAGGCTCCTACAATGAGCAGTTCTTC | CASTTGSYNEQFF
- | TRBJ1-2 | - | TRBV5-1 | TGCGCCAGCAGCCTAACTACCGGGGAGGGCCTTCGCTATGGCTACACCTTC | CASSLTTGEGLRYGYTF
few | TRBJ1-5 | TRBD1 | TRBV6-5 | TGTGCCAGCAGGCGACAGGGGGCTCAGCCCCAGCATTTT | CASRRQGAQPQHF
- | TRBJ2-7 | - | TRBV7-9 | TGTGCCAGCAGCCAAGACTACTCCTACGAGCAGTACTTC | CASSQDYSYEQYF
- | TRBJ1-4 | - | TRBV5-1 | TGCGCCAGCAGCCTGATCGGTGGCAGGGAGGCTCTTGCAACTAATGAAAAACTGTTTTTT | CASSLIGGREALATNEKLFF
once | TRBJ2-7 | - | TRBV19 | TGTGCCAGTTCGGCAGGAGCACCCTACGAGCAGTACTTC | CASSAGAPYEQYF
- | TRBJ1-3 | TRBD1 | TRBV5-1 | TGCGCCAGCAGCTTACAGGGGCTCTCTGGAAACACCATATATTTT | CASSLQGLSGNTIYF